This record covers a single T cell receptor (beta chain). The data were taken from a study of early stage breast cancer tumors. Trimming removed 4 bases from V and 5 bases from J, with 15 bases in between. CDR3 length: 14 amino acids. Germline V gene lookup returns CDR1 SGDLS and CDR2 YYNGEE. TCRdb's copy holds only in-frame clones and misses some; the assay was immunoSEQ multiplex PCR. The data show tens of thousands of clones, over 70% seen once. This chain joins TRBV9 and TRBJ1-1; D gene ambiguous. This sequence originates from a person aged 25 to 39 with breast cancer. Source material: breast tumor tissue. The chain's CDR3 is CASSPGRARTEAFF. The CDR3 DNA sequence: TGTGCCAGCAGCCCCGGGAGGGCTAGGACTGAAGCTTTCTTT.